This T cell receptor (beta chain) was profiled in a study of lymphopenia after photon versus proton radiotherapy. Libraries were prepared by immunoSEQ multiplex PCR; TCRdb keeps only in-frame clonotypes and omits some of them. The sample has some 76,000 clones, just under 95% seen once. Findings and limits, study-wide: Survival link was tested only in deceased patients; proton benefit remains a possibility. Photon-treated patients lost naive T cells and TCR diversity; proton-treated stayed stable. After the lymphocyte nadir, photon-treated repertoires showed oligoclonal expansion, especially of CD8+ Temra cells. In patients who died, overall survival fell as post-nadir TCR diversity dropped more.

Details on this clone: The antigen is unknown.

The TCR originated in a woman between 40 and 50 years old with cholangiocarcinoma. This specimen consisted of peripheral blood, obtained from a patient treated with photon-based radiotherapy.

The CDR3 spells CASSVMAGASYEQYF. The CDR3 DNA reads as TGTGCCAGCAGCGTAATGGCGGGGGCCTCCTACGAGCAGTACTTC. The chain employs TRBV9 and TRBJ2-7; a weak D match, TRBD2 (7 bases). The CDR3 sequence is 15 residues long. Trimming took 1 base from V and 0 from J, leaving 11 bases between them. The V gene's germline CDR1 is SGDLS and CDR2 YYNGEE.